Below, 3 T cell receptor beta chains from the same sample are listed, as sequenced in a study of T cells in Graves' hyperthyroidism and ophthalmopathy. It was RNA transcripts that yielded the amplified TCR beta CDR3 regions. The HTBI set primed first-round TCR CDR3 RT-PCR. One entry per CDR3 protein results from TCRdb running MiXCR on the multiplex PCR reads. The table includes some 500,000 distinct CDR3 sequences, about an eighth detected once. Sequenced input: blood. All receptors come from a woman between 18 and 29 years old with Graves' hyperthyroidism.

V and J are TRBV12-5 and TRBJ2-6; D is undetermined. Trimming took 6 bases from V and 0 from J, leaving 6 bases between them. Germline CDR1 and CDR2: LGHNT and FRNRAP. The CDR3 length is 14 residues. CDR3 sequence (DNA): TGTGCTAGTGGACCCAGCTCTGGGGCCAACGTCCTGACTTTC. Amino acids: CASGPSSGANVLTF.

V is TRBV7-2 and J is TRBJ2-1; 11 bases are shared with TRBD2. V was pared by 2 bases and J by 8 bases, with 5 bases of the junction left unmatched. Germline lookup yields CDR1 SGHTA and CDR2 FQGNSA. CDR3 size: 15 residues. Written as DNA, the CDR3 is TGTGCCAGCAGCTTACTAGCGGGAGGCAGCGATGAGCAGTTCTTC. Translation gives CASSLLAGGSDEQFF.

The chain is built from TRBV7-9 and TRBJ1-6; weak D call: TRBD1 (5 bases). CDR1 SEHNR and CDR2 FQNEAQ come from the germline V gene (reference sequence). The CDR3 consists of 16 residues. The germline V and J ends were trimmed by 5 bases and 6 bases, with 17 bases remaining between them. CDR3 amino acids: CASSLPRGGSNSPLHF. The CDR3 bases are TGTGCCAGCAGCCTGCCCCGCGGGGGGTCTAATTCACCCCTCCACTTT.